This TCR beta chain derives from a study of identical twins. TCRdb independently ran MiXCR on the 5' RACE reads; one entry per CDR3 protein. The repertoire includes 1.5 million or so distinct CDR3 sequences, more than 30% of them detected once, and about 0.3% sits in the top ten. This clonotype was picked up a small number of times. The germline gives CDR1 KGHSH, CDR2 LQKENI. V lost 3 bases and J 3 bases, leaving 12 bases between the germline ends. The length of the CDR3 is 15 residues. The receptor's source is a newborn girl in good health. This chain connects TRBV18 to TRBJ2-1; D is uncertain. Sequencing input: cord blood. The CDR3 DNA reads TGTGCCAGCTCACCTAGGCAGGATTTCTACAATGAGCAGTTCTTC. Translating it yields CASSPRQDFYNEQFF.